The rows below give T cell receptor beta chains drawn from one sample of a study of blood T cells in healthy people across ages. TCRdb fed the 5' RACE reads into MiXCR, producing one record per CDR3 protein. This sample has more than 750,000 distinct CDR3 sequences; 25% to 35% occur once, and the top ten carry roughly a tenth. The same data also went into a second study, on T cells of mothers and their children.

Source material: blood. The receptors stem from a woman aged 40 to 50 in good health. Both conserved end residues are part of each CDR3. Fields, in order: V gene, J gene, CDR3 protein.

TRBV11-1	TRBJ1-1	CASSPRGGVRTEAFF
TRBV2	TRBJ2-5	CASRDGPRGSLQETQYF
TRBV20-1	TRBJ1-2	CRARGSVYGYTF
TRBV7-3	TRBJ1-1	CASSIGPGGNEAFF
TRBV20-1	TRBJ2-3	CSASVGQGDTQYF
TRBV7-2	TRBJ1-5	CASSLATGDSSNQPQHF
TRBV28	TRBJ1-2	CASSLSGRAGGYTF
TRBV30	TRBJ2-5	CAWSVPREAQYF
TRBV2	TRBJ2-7	CASIPSAGYNEQYF
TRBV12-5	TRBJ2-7	CASGLVRATSLNRYEQYF